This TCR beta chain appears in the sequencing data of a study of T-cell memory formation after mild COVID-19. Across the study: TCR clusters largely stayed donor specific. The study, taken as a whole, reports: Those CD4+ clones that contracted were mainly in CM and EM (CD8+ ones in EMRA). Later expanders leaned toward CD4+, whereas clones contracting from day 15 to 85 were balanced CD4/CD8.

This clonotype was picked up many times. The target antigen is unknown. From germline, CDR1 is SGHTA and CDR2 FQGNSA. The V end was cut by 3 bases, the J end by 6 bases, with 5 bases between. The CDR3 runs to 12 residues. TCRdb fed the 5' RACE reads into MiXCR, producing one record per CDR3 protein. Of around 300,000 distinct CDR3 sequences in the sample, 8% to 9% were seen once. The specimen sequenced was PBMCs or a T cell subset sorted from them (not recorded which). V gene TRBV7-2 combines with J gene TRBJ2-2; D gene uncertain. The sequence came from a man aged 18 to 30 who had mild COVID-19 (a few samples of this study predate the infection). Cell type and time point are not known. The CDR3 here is CASSFFPGELFF. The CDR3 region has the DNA TGTGCCAGCAGCTTTTTTCCCGGGGAGCTGTTTTTT.